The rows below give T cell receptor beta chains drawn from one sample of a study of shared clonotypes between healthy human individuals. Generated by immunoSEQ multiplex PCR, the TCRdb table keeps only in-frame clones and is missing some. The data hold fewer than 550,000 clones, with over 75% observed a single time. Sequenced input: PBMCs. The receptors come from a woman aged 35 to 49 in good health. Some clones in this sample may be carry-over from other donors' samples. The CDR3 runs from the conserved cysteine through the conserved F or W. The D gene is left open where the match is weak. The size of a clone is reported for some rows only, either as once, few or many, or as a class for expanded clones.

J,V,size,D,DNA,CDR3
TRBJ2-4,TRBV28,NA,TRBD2,TGTGCCAGCAGTTTACCCTGGGGATTCGAGCGGGAGGGAAACATTCAGTACTTC,CASSLPWGFEREGNIQYF
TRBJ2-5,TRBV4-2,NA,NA,TGTGCCAGCAGCCAAGCCGTTAGGGGGTACGAGACCCAATACTTC,CASSQAVRGYETQYF
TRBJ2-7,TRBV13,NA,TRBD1,TGTGCCAGCAGCGTCGGGACAGTCTACGAGCAGTACTTC,CASSVGTVYEQYF
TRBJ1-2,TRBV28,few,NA,TGTGCCAGCACCACCAACGGGGGGGCGCAAGGCAACACCTTC,CASTTNGGAQGNTF
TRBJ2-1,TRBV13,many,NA,TGTGCCAGCAGCTTAGTTCCCCTAGGGGACAATGAGCAGTTCTTC,CASSLVPLGDNEQFF
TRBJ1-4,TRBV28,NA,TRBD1,TGTGCCAGCAGTCCAGGGGGGGCTAATGAAAAACTGTTTTTT,CASSPGGANEKLFF
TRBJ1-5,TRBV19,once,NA,TGTGCCAGTAGTACGATGTTGCGGGGAGGCAATCAGCCCCAGCATTTT,CASSTMLRGGNQPQHF
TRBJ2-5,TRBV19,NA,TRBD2,TGTGCCAGTAGTTTGGGACTAGCGGGATCCCTCTTGGCCCAAGAGACCCAGTACTTC,CASSLGLAGSLLAQETQYF
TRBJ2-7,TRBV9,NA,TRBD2,TGTGCCAGCAGCGGGCCCTCAGCGGGAGGTCGGTACGAGCAGTACTTC,CASSGPSAGGRYEQYF
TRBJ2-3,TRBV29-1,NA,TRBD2,TGCAGCGTTGAAGATTCCGGGACTAGCGGGAGGGTGAATACAGATACGCAGTATTTT,CSVEDSGTSGRVNTDTQYF
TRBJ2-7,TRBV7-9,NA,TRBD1,TGTGCCAGCAGCTCCTCCCGAGGGGGCATTTACGAGCAGTACTTC,CASSSSRGGIYEQYF
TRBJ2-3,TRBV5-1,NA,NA,TGCGCCAGCAGCTTAGACCGGGACGGGACTAGCACAGATACGCAGTATTTT,CASSLDRDGTSTDTQYF
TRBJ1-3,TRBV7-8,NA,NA,TGTGCCAGCAGCTCGAGCTCTGGAAACACCATATATTTT,CASSSSSGNTIYF
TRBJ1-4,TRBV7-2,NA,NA,TGTGCCAGCAGCTTACAGACCTCTAATGAAAAACTGTTTTTT,CASSLQTSNEKLFF
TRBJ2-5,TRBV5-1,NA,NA,TGCGCCAGCAGCTTGTATGGCAGTCAAGAGACCCAGTACTTC,CASSLYGSQETQYF
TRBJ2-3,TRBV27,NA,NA,TGTGCCAGCAGTTTCGCGGATACGCAGTATTTT,CASSFADTQYF
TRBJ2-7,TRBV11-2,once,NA,TGTGCCAGCAGCTTAGATCGCACCGAGCAGTACTTC,CASSLDRTEQYF
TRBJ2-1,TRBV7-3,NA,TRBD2,TGTGCCAGCAGCTTCACCCTTAGCGGGAGGTCCTACAATGAGCAGTTCTTC,CASSFTLSGRSYNEQFF
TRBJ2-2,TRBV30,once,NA,TGTGCCTGGAGGCAGGCCACGTACACCGGGGAGCTGTTTTTT,CAWRQATYTGELFF
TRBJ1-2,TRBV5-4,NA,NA,TGTGCCAGCAGCTTAAGAAGGGGGGACTATGGCTACACCTTC,CASSLRRGDYGYTF
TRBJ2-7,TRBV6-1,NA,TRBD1,TGTGCCAGCAGTGTCAACCCTGGGACAGGGGGACTAGAGCAGTACTTC,CASSVNPGTGGLEQYF
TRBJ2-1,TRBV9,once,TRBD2,TGTGCCAGCAGCGTAGCTCTCGGACTAGTTAACAATGAGCAGTTCTTC,CASSVALGLVNNEQFF
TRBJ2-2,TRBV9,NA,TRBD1,TGTGCCAGCAGCGTAGCCGGACAGGACACCGGGGAGCTGTTTTTT,CASSVAGQDTGELFF
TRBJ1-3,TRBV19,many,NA,TGTGCCAGCCAGGGGTCCTCTGGAAACACCATATATTTT,CASQGSSGNTIYF
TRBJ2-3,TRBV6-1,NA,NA,TGTGCCATCAAGGGGGACACAGATACGCAGTATTTT,CAIKGDTDTQYF
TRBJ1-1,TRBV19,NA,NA,TGTGCCAGTAGTATAGACAGGGCCACTGAAGCTTTCTTT,CASSIDRATEAFF
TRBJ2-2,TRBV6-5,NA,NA,TGTGCCAGCAGCCGACCCCTTGGAGGGACCGGGGAGCTGTTTTTT,CASSRPLGGTGELFF
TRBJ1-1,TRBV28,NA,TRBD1,TGTGCCAGCAGTCCCGCGGACAGGGCTAGAACTGAAGCTTTCTTT,CASSPADRARTEAFF
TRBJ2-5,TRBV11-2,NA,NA,TGTGCCAGCAGCCTGGACGACCAAGAGACCCAGTACTTC,CASSLDDQETQYF
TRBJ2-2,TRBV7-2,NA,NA,TGTGCCAGCAGCCCCCGTGGGGGACTTAACACCGGGGAGCTGTTTTTT,CASSPRGGLNTGELFF
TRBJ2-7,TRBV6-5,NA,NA,TGTGCCAGCAGTTACACACCTGAGTGGGGTGAGCAGTACTTC,CASSYTPEWGEQYF
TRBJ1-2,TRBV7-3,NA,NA,TGTGCCAGCAGCTTAACCAGGGTGGGACCGGGCTACACCTTC,CASSLTRVGPGYTF
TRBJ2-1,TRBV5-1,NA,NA,TGCGCCAGCAGCTCCGAGGGGGGCAATGAGCAGTTCTTC,CASSSEGGNEQFF
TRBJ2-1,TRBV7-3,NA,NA,TGTGCCAGCAGCTTGGAGGGGCCGGGAAAGCAGTTCTTC,CASSLEGPGKQFF
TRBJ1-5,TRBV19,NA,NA,TGTGCCAGTAGTACAATATCGACACGGACTAATCAGCCCCAGCATTTT,CASSTISTRTNQPQHF
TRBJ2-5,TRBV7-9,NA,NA,TGTGCCAGCAGCTATGGCGGGAATCAAGAGACCCAGTACTTC,CASSYGGNQETQYF
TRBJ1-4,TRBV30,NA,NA,TGTGCCTGGAGTTCAATGGGAGGGGGTGAAAAACTGTTTTTT,CAWSSMGGGEKLFF
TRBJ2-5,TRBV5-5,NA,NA,TGTGCCAGCAGCTTGCCCCGGGGAGAGACCCAGTACTTC,CASSLPRGETQYF
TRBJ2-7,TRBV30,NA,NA,TGTGCCTTAGGCAGGGGAAGGTACGAGCAGTACTTC,CALGRGRYEQYF
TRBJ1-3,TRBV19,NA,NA,TGTGCCAGTAGAGCCGGACACGTCTCTGGAAACACCATATATTTT,CASRAGHVSGNTIYF
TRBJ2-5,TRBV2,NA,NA,TGTGCCAGCAGTGAAGGGGGGGCTAGTTCCCAGTACTTC,CASSEGGASSQYF
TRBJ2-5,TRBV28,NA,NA,TGTGCCAGCAGTTTCAGTAGGGGCGGGTTAGAGACCCAGTACTTC,CASSFSRGGLETQYF
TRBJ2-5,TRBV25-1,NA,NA,TGTGCCAGCAGTGAATATGGTCTGGGGACGGTCGAGACCCAGTACTTC,CASSEYGLGTVETQYF
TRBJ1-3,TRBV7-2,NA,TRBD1,TGTGCCAGCAGCACAGGGGGGTATGGAAACACCATATATTTT,CASSTGGYGNTIYF
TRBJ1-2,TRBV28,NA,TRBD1,TGTGCCAGCAGTTTACTGGACAGGGGAGGCTATGGCTACACCTTC,CASSLLDRGGYGYTF
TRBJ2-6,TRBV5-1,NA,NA,TGCGCCAGCAGCACCGCTCCGTCTGGGGCCAACGTCCTGACTTTC,CASSTAPSGANVLTF
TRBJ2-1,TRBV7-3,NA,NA,TGTGCCAGCAGCCGCGGGACCGCTACCTACAATGAGCAGTTCTTC,CASSRGTATYNEQFF
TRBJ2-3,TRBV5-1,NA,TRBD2,TGCGCCAGCAGTTTTCTAGCGGGAGGCACAGATACGCAGTATTTT,CASSFLAGGTDTQYF
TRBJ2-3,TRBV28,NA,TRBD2,TGTGCCAGCAGTGTCGGGACTAGCGGCACCACAGATACGCAGTATTTT,CASSVGTSGTTDTQYF